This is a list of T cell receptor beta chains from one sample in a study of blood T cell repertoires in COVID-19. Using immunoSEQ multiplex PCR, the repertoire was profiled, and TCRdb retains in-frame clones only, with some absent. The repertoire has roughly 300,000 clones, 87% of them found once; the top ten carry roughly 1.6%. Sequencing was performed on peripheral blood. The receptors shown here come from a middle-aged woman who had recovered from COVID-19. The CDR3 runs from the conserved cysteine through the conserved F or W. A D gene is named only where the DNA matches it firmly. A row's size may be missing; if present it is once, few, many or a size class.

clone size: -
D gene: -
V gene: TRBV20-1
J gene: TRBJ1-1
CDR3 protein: CSASKDMNTEAFF
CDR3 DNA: TGCAGTGCTAGTAAAGACATGAACACTGAAGCTTTCTTT

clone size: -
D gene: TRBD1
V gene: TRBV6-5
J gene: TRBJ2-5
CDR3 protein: CASSRLTGEETQYF
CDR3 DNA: TGTGCCAGCAGTCGACTGACAGGGGAAGAGACCCAGTACTTC

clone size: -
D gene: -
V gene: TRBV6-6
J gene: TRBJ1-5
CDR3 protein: CASSYRDNQPQHF
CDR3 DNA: TGTGCCAGCAGTTACAGAGACAATCAGCCCCAGCATTTT

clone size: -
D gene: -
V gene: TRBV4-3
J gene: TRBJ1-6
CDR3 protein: CASSQVRPQGGANSPLHF
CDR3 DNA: TGCGCCAGCAGCCAAGTTAGACCCCAAGGGGGGGCTAATTCACCCCTCCACTTT

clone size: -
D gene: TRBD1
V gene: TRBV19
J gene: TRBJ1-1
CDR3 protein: CASSIGTGGTEAFF
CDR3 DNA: TGTGCCAGTAGTATCGGGACAGGGGGGACTGAAGCTTTCTTT

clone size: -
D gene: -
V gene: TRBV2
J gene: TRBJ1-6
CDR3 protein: CASSANGQSNNSPLHF
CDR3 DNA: TGTGCCAGCAGTGCGAACGGACAGAGTAATAATTCACCCCTCCACTTT

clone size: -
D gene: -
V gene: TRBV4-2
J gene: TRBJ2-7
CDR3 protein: CASSQEAAWGPYEQYF
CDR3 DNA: TGTGCCAGCAGCCAAGAGGCGGCGTGGGGGCCCTACGAGCAGTACTTC

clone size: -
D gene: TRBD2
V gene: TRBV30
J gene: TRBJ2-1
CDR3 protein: CAWSDPKGLAFGNEQFF
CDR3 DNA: TGTGCCTGGAGTGACCCTAAGGGACTAGCTTTCGGCAATGAGCAGTTCTTC

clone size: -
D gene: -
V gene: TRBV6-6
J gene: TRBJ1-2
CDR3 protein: CASSYRGMGGYTF
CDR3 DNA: TGTGCCAGCAGTTACAGGGGGATGGGCGGCTACACCTTC

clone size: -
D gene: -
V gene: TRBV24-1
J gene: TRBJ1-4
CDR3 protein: CATSDNGQPTNEKLFF
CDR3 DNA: TGTGCCACCAGTGACAACGGACAGCCAACTAATGAAAAACTGTTTTTT

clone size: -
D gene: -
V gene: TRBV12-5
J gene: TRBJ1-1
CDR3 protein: CASGFDSRNTEAFF
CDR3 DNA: TGTGCTAGTGGTTTCGACAGCAGGAACACTGAAGCTTTCTTT

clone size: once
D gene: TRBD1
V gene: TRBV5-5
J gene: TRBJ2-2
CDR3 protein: CASSRPDRESPNTGELFF
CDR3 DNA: TGTGCCAGCAGTCGACCGGACAGGGAAAGCCCGAACACCGGGGAGCTGTTTTTT

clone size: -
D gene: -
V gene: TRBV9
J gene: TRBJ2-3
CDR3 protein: CASSVAVGRTDTQYF
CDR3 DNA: TGTGCCAGCAGCGTAGCTGTGGGGCGCACAGATACGCAGTATTTT

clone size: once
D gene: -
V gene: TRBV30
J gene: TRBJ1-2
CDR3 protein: CAWMRAYGYTF
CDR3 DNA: TGTGCCTGGATGAGGGCCTATGGCTACACCTTC

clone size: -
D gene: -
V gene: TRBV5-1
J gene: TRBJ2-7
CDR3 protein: CASKGGATTGEQYF
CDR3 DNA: TGCGCCAGCAAGGGCGGGGCCACTACGGGGGAGCAGTACTTC

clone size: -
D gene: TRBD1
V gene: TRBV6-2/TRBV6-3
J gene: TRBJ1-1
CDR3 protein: CASSYVSGTGNTEAFF
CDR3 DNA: TGTGCCAGCAGTTACGTGTCCGGGACAGGGAACACTGAAGCTTTCTTT

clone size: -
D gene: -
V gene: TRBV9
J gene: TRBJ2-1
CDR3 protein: CASSVAGAANNEQFF
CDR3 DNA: TGTGCCAGCAGCGTAGCAGGAGCGGCTAACAATGAGCAGTTCTTC

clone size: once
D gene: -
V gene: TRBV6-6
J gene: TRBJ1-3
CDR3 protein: CAISISLSNTIYF
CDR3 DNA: TGTGCCATCAGTATATCCTTGAGCAACACCATATATTTT

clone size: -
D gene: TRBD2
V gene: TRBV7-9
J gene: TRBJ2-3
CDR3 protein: CASSPGTSGGASTDTQYF
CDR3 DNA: TGTGCCAGCAGCCCTGGGACTAGCGGGGGAGCTAGCACAGATACGCAGTATTTT

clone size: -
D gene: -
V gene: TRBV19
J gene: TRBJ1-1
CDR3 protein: CASSINRAEAFF
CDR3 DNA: TGTGCCAGTAGTATTAACAGGGCTGAAGCTTTCTTT

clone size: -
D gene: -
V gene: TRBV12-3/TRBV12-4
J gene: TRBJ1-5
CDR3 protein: CASRDNGNQPQHF
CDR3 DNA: TGTGCCAGCAGGGACAATGGGAATCAGCCCCAGCATTTT

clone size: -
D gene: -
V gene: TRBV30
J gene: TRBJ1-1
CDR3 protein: CAWNRQERWTEAFF
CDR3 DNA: TGTGCCTGGAATCGACAGGAGCGTTGGACTGAAGCTTTCTTT

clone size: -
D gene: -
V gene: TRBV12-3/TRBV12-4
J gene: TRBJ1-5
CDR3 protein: CASRTINQPQHF
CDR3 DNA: TGTGCCAGCCGAACTATCAATCAGCCCCAGCATTTT

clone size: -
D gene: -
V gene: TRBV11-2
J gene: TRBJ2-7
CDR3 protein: CASSLESGPGYEQYF
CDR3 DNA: TGTGCCAGCAGCTTAGAATCAGGGCCTGGTTACGAGCAGTACTTC

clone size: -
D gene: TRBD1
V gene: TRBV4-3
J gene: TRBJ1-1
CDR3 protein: CASSQPQGASTEAFF
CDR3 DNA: TGCGCCAGCAGCCAGCCCCAGGGGGCGAGCACTGAAGCTTTCTTT

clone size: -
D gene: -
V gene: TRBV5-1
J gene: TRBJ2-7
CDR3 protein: CASRRSLDPLYEQYF
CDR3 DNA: TGCGCCAGCAGACGTAGCCTCGACCCCCTCTACGAGCAGTACTTC

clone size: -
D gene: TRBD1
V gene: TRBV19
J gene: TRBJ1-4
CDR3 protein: CASSIKGTAGEKLFF
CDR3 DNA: TGTGCCAGTAGTATAAAAGGGACAGCGGGTGAAAAACTGTTTTTT

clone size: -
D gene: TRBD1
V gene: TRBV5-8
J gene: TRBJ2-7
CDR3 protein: CASTRGTGDSYEQYF
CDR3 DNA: TGTGCCAGCACCCGAGGGACAGGCGACTCCTACGAGCAGTACTTC

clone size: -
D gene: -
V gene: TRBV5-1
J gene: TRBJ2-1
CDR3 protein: CASSPRVADYNEQFF
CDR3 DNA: TGCGCCAGCAGCCCTCGGGTAGCGGACTACAATGAGCAGTTCTTC

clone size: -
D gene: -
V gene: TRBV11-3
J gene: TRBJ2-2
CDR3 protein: CASSTRGSGELFF
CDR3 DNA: TGTGCCAGCAGCACAAGGGGATCCGGGGAGCTGTTTTTT

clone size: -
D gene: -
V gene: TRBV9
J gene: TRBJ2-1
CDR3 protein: CASSAFRSDEQFF
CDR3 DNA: TGTGCCAGCAGCGCTTTCAGGTCCGATGAGCAGTTCTTC

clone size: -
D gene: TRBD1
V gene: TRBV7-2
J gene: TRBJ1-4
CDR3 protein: CASSYRQGRIEKLFF
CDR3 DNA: TGTGCCAGCAGCTATCGACAGGGGCGGATAGAAAAACTGTTTTTT

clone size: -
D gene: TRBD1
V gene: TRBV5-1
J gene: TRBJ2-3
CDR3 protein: CASRGQGAADTQYF
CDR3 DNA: TGCGCCAGCAGGGGACAGGGGGCGGCAGATACGCAGTATTTT

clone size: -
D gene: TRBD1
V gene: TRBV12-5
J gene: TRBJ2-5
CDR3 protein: CASGPGQYQETQYF
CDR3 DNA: TGTGCTAGTGGTCCGGGACAGTACCAAGAGACCCAGTACTTC

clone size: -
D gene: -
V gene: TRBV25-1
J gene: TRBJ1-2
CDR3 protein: CASSPHRAEGYTF
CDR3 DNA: TGTGCCAGCAGTCCCCACAGGGCAGAGGGCTACACCTTC

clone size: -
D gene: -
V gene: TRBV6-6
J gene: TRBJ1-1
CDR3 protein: CASSYLQGNTEAFF
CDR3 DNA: TGTGCCAGCAGTTATCTACAGGGGAACACTGAAGCTTTCTTT

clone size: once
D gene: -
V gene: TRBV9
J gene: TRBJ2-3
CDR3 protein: CASSGGASTDTQYF
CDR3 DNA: TGTGCCAGCAGCGGCGGGGCTAGCACAGATACGCAGTATTTT

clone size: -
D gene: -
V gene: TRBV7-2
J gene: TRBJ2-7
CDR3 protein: CASSLGGSMNEQYF
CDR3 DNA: TGTGCCAGCAGCTTAGGTGGTAGTATGAACGAGCAGTACTTC

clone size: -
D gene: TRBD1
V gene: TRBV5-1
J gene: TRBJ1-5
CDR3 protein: CASSTGTADDQPQHF
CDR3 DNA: TGCGCCAGCAGCACTGGGACAGCGGATGATCAGCCCCAGCATTTT

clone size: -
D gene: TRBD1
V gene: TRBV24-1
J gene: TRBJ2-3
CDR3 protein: CATSRTGGTDTQYF
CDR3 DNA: TGTGCCACCAGTAGGACAGGTGGGACAGATACGCAGTATTTT

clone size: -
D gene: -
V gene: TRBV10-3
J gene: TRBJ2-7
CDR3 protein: CAISESGTGTYEQYF
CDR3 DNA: TGTGCCATCAGTGAGTCGGGCACAGGAACCTACGAGCAGTACTTC

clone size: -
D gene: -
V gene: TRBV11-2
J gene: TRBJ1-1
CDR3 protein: CASSPVGGMNTEAFF
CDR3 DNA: TGTGCCAGCAGCCCCGTTGGCGGAATGAACACTGAAGCTTTCTTT

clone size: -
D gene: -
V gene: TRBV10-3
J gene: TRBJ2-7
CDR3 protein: CAISEGARDGEQYF
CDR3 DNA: TGTGCCATCAGTGAGGGAGCGAGGGATGGTGAGCAGTACTTC

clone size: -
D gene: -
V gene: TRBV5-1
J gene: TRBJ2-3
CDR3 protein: CASSLSQEGDTQYF
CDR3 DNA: TGCGCCAGCAGCTTGTCCCAGGAGGGAGATACGCAGTATTTT

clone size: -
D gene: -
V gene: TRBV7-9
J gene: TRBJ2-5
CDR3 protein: CASSLAGGARETQYF
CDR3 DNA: TGTGCCAGCAGCTTAGCAGGCGGGGCCCGGGAGACCCAGTACTTC

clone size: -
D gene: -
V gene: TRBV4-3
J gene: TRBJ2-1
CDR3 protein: CASSPLGDFPSSYNEQFF
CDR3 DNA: TGCGCCAGCAGCCCATTGGGGGACTTTCCAAGCTCCTACAATGAGCAGTTCTTC

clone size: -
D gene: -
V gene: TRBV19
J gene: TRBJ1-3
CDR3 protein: CASSIEVRIAAGNTIYF
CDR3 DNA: TGTGCCAGTAGTATTGAGGTCCGAATAGCGGCTGGAAACACCATATATTTT

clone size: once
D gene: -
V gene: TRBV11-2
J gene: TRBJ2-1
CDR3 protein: CASSPGGRPYNEQFF
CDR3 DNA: TGTGCCAGCAGCCCAGGGGGGCGACCCTACAATGAGCAGTTCTTC

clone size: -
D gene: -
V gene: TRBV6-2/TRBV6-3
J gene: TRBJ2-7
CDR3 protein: CASSYSASAPYEQYF
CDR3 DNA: TGTGCCAGCAGTTACTCGGCAAGCGCACCCTACGAGCAGTACTTC

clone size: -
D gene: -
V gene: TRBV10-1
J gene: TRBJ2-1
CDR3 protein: CASSGGPNEQFF
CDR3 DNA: TGCGCCAGCAGCGGGGGGCCGAATGAGCAGTTCTTC

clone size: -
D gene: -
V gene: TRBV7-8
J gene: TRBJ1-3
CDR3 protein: CASSSGAGRGGNTIYF
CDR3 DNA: TGTGCCAGCAGCTCCGGGGCAGGGAGGGGAGGAAACACCATATATTTT

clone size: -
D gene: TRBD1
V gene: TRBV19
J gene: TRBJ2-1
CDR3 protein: CASIGFNRGTYNEQFF
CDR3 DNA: TGTGCCAGTATCGGGTTTAACAGGGGTACCTACAATGAGCAGTTCTTC

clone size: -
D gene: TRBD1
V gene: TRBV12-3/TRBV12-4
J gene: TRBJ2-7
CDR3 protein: CASSGQGPYKQYF
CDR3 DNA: TGTGCCAGCTCCGGACAGGGCCCCTATAAGCAGTACTTC

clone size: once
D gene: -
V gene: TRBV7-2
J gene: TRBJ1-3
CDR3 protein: CASSFWGRVNRRDGNTIYF
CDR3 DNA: TGTGCCAGCAGCTTTTGGGGCAGGGTTAATCGGCGTGATGGAAACACCATATATTTT